This record covers a single T cell receptor (beta chain). Libraries were prepared by immunoSEQ multiplex PCR; TCRdb keeps only in-frame clonotypes and omits some of them. Counted here are 44,000 or so clones, about 88% occurring once; the ten biggest clones make up over 5%. The data were taken from a study of T cell changes during pregnancy in multiple sclerosis. Germline V gene lookup returns CDR1 LGHNT and CDR2 FRNRAP. V was pared by 6 bases and J by 5 bases, with 10 bases of the junction left unmatched. CDR3 length: 15 amino acids. V usage is TRBV12-5 and J usage is TRBJ2-1; 7 bases fit TRBD1. The sample in question was CD8+ T cells from peripheral blood mononuclear cells, obtained after pregnancy. The origin of this receptor is a female donor in good health, enrolled as a control in a pregnancy study. The CDR3 spells CASGHRGLGDNEQFF. The DNA for the CDR3 is TGTGCTAGTGGACATAGGGGGCTTGGGGACAATGAGCAGTTCTTC.